This is a list of T cell receptor beta chains from one sample in a study of cytomegalovirus exposure and HLA in healthy donors. TCRdb's table, derived via immunoSEQ multiplex PCR, lists solely in-frame clones and lacks some. The sample gives around 100,000 clones, roughly 79% of which show up once; roughly 2% is in the top ten. Material: PBMCs. The receptors originated from a woman in her 40s in good health and CMV-seronegative. The CDR3 runs from the conserved cysteine through the conserved F or W. Fields, in order: CDR3 DNA, CDR3 protein, J gene, clone size, D gene, V gene. D genes are given only for firm matches. Some rows have no size entry. The others give once, few or many, or a class for an expanded clone.

cdr3_nt: TGTGCCAGCAGCTTAGGGGCTAGCGGGGGCTCCGGCACAGATACGCAGTATTTT
cdr3_aa: CASSLGASGGSGTDTQYF
j_call: TRBJ2-3
clone_size: -
d_call: TRBD2
v_call: TRBV11-3

cdr3_nt: TGTGCTAGTGGTTTTATCGGGACACAGGACAATGAGCAGTTCTTC
cdr3_aa: CASGFIGTQDNEQFF
j_call: TRBJ2-1
clone_size: -
d_call: -
v_call: TRBV12-5

cdr3_nt: TGTGCCAGCAGGGGGCTCGGTATCGAGCAGTACTTC
cdr3_aa: CASRGLGIEQYF
j_call: TRBJ2-7
clone_size: few
d_call: -
v_call: TRBV2

cdr3_nt: TGTGCCACCTCTGCCGCGGCCGGTGAGCAGTTCTTC
cdr3_aa: CATSAAAGEQFF
j_call: TRBJ2-1
clone_size: -
d_call: -
v_call: TRBV6-5

cdr3_nt: TGTGCCAGCAGCCCCGGGACAGGGTATAGCGAGCAGTACTTC
cdr3_aa: CASSPGTGYSEQYF
j_call: TRBJ2-7
clone_size: -
d_call: TRBD1
v_call: TRBV6-6

cdr3_nt: TGTGCCAGCAGCTTAGCTCCACAGGGGGCAAACTATGGCTACACCTTC
cdr3_aa: CASSLAPQGANYGYTF
j_call: TRBJ1-2
clone_size: few
d_call: TRBD1
v_call: TRBV7-6

cdr3_nt: TGTGCCAGCAGGCCTAAACTAGCGGGGTTAGAGCAGTACTTC
cdr3_aa: CASRPKLAGLEQYF
j_call: TRBJ2-7
clone_size: -
d_call: TRBD2
v_call: TRBV5-6

cdr3_nt: TGTGCCAGCAGTTGGGGACAGGGTTTTCCCCGGAGTGAAAAACTGTTTTTT
cdr3_aa: CASSWGQGFPRSEKLFF
j_call: TRBJ1-4
clone_size: -
d_call: TRBD1
v_call: TRBV28

cdr3_nt: TGTGCCAGCAGTGAAAGAGGGAGCTCCTACGAGCAGTACTTC
cdr3_aa: CASSERGSSYEQYF
j_call: TRBJ2-7
clone_size: few
d_call: -
v_call: TRBV6-1

cdr3_nt: TGTTCCAGCACCCCACTAGGACCGACCTACGAGCAGTACTTC
cdr3_aa: CSSTPLGPTYEQYF
j_call: TRBJ2-7
clone_size: once
d_call: -
v_call: TRBV7-9

cdr3_nt: TGTGCCGGAAGGGACTACCAAGAGACCCAGTACTTC
cdr3_aa: CAGRDYQETQYF
j_call: TRBJ2-5
clone_size: once
d_call: -
v_call: TRBV30

cdr3_nt: TGTGCCAGCTCACCTTCGGGGCAGGACAGGCAGTATTTT
cdr3_aa: CASSPSGQDRQYF
j_call: TRBJ2-3
clone_size: once
d_call: -
v_call: TRBV18

cdr3_nt: TGTGCCAGCAGCGGACTGACAGGGGTAAAAGATACGCAGTATTTT
cdr3_aa: CASSGLTGVKDTQYF
j_call: TRBJ2-3
clone_size: -
d_call: TRBD1
v_call: TRBV11-2

cdr3_nt: TGCGCCAGCACCTACCTCCACTTT
cdr3_aa: CASTYLHF
j_call: TRBJ1-6
clone_size: once
d_call: -
v_call: TRBV5-1

cdr3_nt: TGTGCCAGCAGTGAAGTGGGCAGGGAAAACGAGCAGTACTTC
cdr3_aa: CASSEVGRENEQYF
j_call: TRBJ2-7
clone_size: -
d_call: -
v_call: TRBV6-1

cdr3_nt: TGTGCCAGCAGCTTGGCCCGATCAGGACTAAGAGGGGGCTACACCTTC
cdr3_aa: CASSLARSGLRGGYTF
j_call: TRBJ1-2
clone_size: -
d_call: -
v_call: TRBV5-8

cdr3_nt: TGTGCCAGCAGCTTTATGAAAGCAGGGGGACCCTACGAGCAGTACTTC
cdr3_aa: CASSFMKAGGPYEQYF
j_call: TRBJ2-7
clone_size: once
d_call: TRBD1
v_call: TRBV7-8

cdr3_nt: TGCGCCAGCAGCGGGGACAGGGCTTCCTTCCACGAGCAGTACTTC
cdr3_aa: CASSGDRASFHEQYF
j_call: TRBJ2-7
clone_size: -
d_call: TRBD1
v_call: TRBV7-9

cdr3_nt: TGTGCCTGGACCCGGGGCGGGGCCACTGAAGCTTTCTTT
cdr3_aa: CAWTRGGATEAFF
j_call: TRBJ1-1
clone_size: -
d_call: -
v_call: TRBV30

cdr3_nt: TGTGCCAGCAGCGATCTCCGGACTAGTTACCCCGGGGAGCTGTTTTTT
cdr3_aa: CASSDLRTSYPGELFF
j_call: TRBJ2-2
clone_size: -
d_call: TRBD2
v_call: TRBV2

cdr3_nt: TGTGCCACCAGCAGAGAAAATGCTGCGCGCGAGCAGTACTTC
cdr3_aa: CATSRENAAREQYF
j_call: TRBJ2-7
clone_size: once
d_call: -
v_call: TRBV15

cdr3_nt: TGTGCCAGCAGTCCCTACAGGGTATCCGGGGAGCTGTTTTTT
cdr3_aa: CASSPYRVSGELFF
j_call: TRBJ2-2
clone_size: -
d_call: -
v_call: TRBV28

cdr3_nt: TGTTCCAGCAACCAGGGACAGGGCTTCCAGGGGGAGCTGTTTTTT
cdr3_aa: CSSNQGQGFQGELFF
j_call: TRBJ2-2
clone_size: -
d_call: TRBD1
v_call: TRBV7-9

cdr3_nt: TGCAGCGTTTCGGACTGGGTAGGGTCTGGGGCCAACGTCCTGACTTTC
cdr3_aa: CSVSDWVGSGANVLTF
j_call: TRBJ2-6
clone_size: -
d_call: -
v_call: TRBV29-1

cdr3_nt: TGTGCCAGCAGCTTGGAACAAAGGGGTGGCGGGGAGCTGTTTTTT
cdr3_aa: CASSLEQRGGGELFF
j_call: TRBJ2-2
clone_size: -
d_call: -
v_call: TRBV5-4

cdr3_nt: TGTGCCAGCAGAAGATTGGGGACAGGCGATCAGCCCCAGCATTTT
cdr3_aa: CASRRLGTGDQPQHF
j_call: TRBJ1-5
clone_size: -
d_call: TRBD1
v_call: TRBV6-5

cdr3_nt: TGTGCCAGCAGTGCAAACCGGGGGTACCAAGAGACCCAGTACTTC
cdr3_aa: CASSANRGYQETQYF
j_call: TRBJ2-5
clone_size: few
d_call: -
v_call: TRBV25-1

cdr3_nt: TGTGCCAGCAGCGTAGAGGACAGGAGGCAAGAGACCCAGTACTTC
cdr3_aa: CASSVEDRRQETQYF
j_call: TRBJ2-5
clone_size: -
d_call: TRBD1
v_call: TRBV9

cdr3_nt: TGTGCCAGCAGCTCGACAGGGAGAAATTCACCCCTCCACTTT
cdr3_aa: CASSSTGRNSPLHF
j_call: TRBJ1-6
clone_size: -
d_call: TRBD1
v_call: TRBV11-3

cdr3_nt: TGTGCCAGCAGTTTAGGACTAGCGGGAGGGGGGGAGCAGTTCTTC
cdr3_aa: CASSLGLAGGGEQFF
j_call: TRBJ2-1
clone_size: -
d_call: TRBD2
v_call: TRBV27

cdr3_nt: TGTGCCAGCAGCTGGGGGACATTCAATCAGCCCCAGCATTTT
cdr3_aa: CASSWGTFNQPQHF
j_call: TRBJ1-5
clone_size: -
d_call: -
v_call: TRBV5-5

cdr3_nt: TGTGCCAGCAGCCAAGCGGGGGCAACATACGAGCAGTACTTC
cdr3_aa: CASSQAGATYEQYF
j_call: TRBJ2-7
clone_size: -
d_call: TRBD2
v_call: TRBV7-2

cdr3_nt: TGTGCCAGCACCCTTGGACAGGAACGCAACACTGAAGCTTTCTTT
cdr3_aa: CASTLGQERNTEAFF
j_call: TRBJ1-1
clone_size: -
d_call: TRBD1
v_call: TRBV2

cdr3_nt: TGTGCCAGCAGTCCTTCGATGGGCAGCGGCGGCACCTTC
cdr3_aa: CASSPSMGSGGTF
j_call: TRBJ1-2
clone_size: -
d_call: -
v_call: TRBV6-6

cdr3_nt: TGTGCCAGTAACCAGGGGAGCTCCTACAATGAGCAGTTCTTC
cdr3_aa: CASNQGSSYNEQFF
j_call: TRBJ2-1
clone_size: few
d_call: -
v_call: TRBV19

cdr3_nt: TGTGCCAGCAGCTTAGATATGACTAGCGGGGGGGCGCTGCAGTTCTTC
cdr3_aa: CASSLDMTSGGALQFF
j_call: TRBJ2-1
clone_size: few
d_call: -
v_call: TRBV21-1

cdr3_nt: TGCGCCAGCAGTGAGTCGGCAGTTCGTACAGATACGCAGTATTTT
cdr3_aa: CASSESAVRTDTQYF
j_call: TRBJ2-3
clone_size: -
d_call: -
v_call: TRBV10-1

cdr3_nt: TGTGCCAGCAGTTACTCGACAGGGGCCTACGAGCAGTACTTC
cdr3_aa: CASSYSTGAYEQYF
j_call: TRBJ2-7
clone_size: -
d_call: TRBD1
v_call: TRBV9

cdr3_nt: TGTGCCAGCTCACCCTCCCGGACAGGGGCTAACTATGGCTACACCTTC
cdr3_aa: CASSPSRTGANYGYTF
j_call: TRBJ1-2
clone_size: once
d_call: TRBD1
v_call: TRBV18

cdr3_nt: TGTGCCAGTCGGACACTAGGACTAGCGGGCACAGATACGCAGTATTTT
cdr3_aa: CASRTLGLAGTDTQYF
j_call: TRBJ2-3
clone_size: -
d_call: TRBD2
v_call: TRBV19

cdr3_nt: TGTGCCAGCAGTTACCCGGCCGGGACTATATACGAGCAGTACTTC
cdr3_aa: CASSYPAGTIYEQYF
j_call: TRBJ2-7
clone_size: -
d_call: TRBD2
v_call: TRBV6-6

cdr3_nt: TGTGCCAGCAGCTTGGAACCGACAGGTACGGTGGAGACCCAGTACTTC
cdr3_aa: CASSLEPTGTVETQYF
j_call: TRBJ2-5
clone_size: -
d_call: -
v_call: TRBV5-4

cdr3_nt: TGTGCCAGCTCACCAAGATCGACAGGGAATGAAAAACTGTTTTTT
cdr3_aa: CASSPRSTGNEKLFF
j_call: TRBJ1-4
clone_size: -
d_call: TRBD1
v_call: TRBV18

cdr3_nt: TGCGCCAGCAGCCGGACTAGCGGGACGGCCTACAATGAGCAGTTCTTC
cdr3_aa: CASSRTSGTAYNEQFF
j_call: TRBJ2-1
clone_size: -
d_call: TRBD2
v_call: TRBV5-1

cdr3_nt: TGTGCCAGCAGCTTATTGGGCAGGGTGAACACCGGGGAGCTGTTTTTT
cdr3_aa: CASSLLGRVNTGELFF
j_call: TRBJ2-2
clone_size: -
d_call: -
v_call: TRBV7-3